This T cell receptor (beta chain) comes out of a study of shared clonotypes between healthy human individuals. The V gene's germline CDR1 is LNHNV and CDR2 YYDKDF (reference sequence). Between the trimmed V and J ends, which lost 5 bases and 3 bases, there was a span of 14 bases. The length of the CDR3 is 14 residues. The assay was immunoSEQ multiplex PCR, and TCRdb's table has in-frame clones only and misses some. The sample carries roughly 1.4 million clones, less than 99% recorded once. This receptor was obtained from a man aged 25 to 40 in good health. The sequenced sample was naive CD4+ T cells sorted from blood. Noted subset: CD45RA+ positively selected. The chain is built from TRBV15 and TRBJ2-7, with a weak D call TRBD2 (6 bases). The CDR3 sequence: CATSPNGDFYEQYF. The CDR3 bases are TGTGCCACCAGCCCTAACGGGGACTTCTACGAGCAGTACTTC. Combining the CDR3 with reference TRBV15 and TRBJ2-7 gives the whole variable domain DAMVIQNPRYQVTQFGKPVTLSCSQTLNHNVMYWYQQKSSQAPKLLFHYYDKDFNNEADTPDNFQSRRPNTSFCFLDIRSPGLGDTAMYLCATSPNGDFYEQYFGPGTRLTVT.